This TCR beta chain was identified during a study of blood T cells in healthy people across ages. For the second PCR, which ran for about 7 to 11 cycles, a sample-barcoded 5' primer and a J-beta primer mix were used. Every single cDNA molecule received a tag from a template-switch adaptor with 12 random nucleotides. In TCRdb, the 5' RACE reads were re-called with MiXCR into one record per CDR3 protein. The sample carries hundreds of thousands of distinct CDR3 sequences, roughly 50% recorded once. The germline V and J ends were trimmed by 6 bases and 4 bases, with 19 bases remaining between them. In germline, CDR1 is DFQATT, CDR2 SNEGSKA (reference sequence). The CDR3 contains 15 residues. Researchers report isolating at least 6.5 million PBMCs per sample. The study's findings and limits: Significant beta diversity loss was already apparent by age around 36, declining roughly linearly.

For this clonotype: The antigen is undetermined.

The rearrangement links TRBV20-1 to TRBJ2-4; D might be TRBD2 (6 bases). Sequencing was carried out using blood. The clonotype comes from a young man in good health. The CDR3 nucleotides are TGCAGTGCCCCTAAACCGGGACTGCAAAAAAACATTCAGTACTTC. Translated: CSAPKPGLQKNIQYF.